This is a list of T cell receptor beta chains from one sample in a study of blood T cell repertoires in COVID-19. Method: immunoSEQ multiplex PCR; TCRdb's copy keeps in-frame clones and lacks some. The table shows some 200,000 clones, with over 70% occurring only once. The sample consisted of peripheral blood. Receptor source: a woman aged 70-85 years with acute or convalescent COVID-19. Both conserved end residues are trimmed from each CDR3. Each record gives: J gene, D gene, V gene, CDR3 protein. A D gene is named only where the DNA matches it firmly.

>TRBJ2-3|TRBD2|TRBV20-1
SASLLTSGVPTDTQY
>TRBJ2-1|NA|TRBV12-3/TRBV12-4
ASGQYNEQF
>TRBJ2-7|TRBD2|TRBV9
ASSVGSGGREQY
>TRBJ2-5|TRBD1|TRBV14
ASSQVIGTGGRETQY
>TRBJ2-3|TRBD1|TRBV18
ASSGTGATTDTQY
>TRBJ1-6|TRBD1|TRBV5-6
ASSPGQGDSYNSPLH
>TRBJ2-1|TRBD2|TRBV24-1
ATSVAGAGDNEQF
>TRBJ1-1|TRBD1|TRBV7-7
ASSPRQGSTEAF
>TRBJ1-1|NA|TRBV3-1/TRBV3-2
ASSQSGISEAF
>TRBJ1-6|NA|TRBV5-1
ASSLGLFNSPLH
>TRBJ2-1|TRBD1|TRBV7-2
ASSSTGGYNEQF
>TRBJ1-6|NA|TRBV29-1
SGVGGNGYNSPLH
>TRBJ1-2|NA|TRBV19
ASRTDNGYT
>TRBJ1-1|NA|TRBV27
ASLDTGIMNTEAF
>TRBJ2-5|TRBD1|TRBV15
ATSRETGGGETQY
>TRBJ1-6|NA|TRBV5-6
ASSPGFGAGSPLH
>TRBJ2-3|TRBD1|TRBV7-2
ASSLDRGRTDTQY
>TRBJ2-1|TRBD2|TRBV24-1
ATSDSGSGDSNGEQF